The table lists the clone carrying this T cell receptor (beta chain) with many counts. Its target is not known. This sample was taken from a study of regulatory T cells in long-lasting Graves disease. Both iRepertoire HTBI primers and Arm-PCR of CDR3 regions were used to build the TCR beta libraries. One entry per CDR3 protein results from TCRdb running MiXCR on the multiplex PCR reads. The table has 560,000 or so distinct CDR3 sequences, about 15% seen once; the top ten hold approximately 12%. The sample's time point: newly diagnosed GD, antithyroid drugs for less than 3 months. The TCR library was prepared using RNA isolated from PBMCs. Study findings and constraints: TRBV28, TRBJ1-2 and TRBJ2-5 were segments that persistent disease favored.

The CDR3 covers 14 residues. The germline CDR1 and CDR2 sequences are DFQATT and SNEGSKA (reference sequence). V was cut by 0 bases and J by 2 bases, with 10 bases left in between. The sample was also reused in another study, on T cells in Graves' hyperthyroidism and ophthalmopathy. Per that paper: HTBI primers were the set used in a first-round RT-PCR of the TCR CDR3. Blood held most thyroid clonotypes expanded above 0.001 frequency.

This receptor was identified in a man younger than 30 with Graves disease. The specimen was peripheral blood mononuclear cells (PBMCs), collected at new diagnosis, from a patient treated with antithyroid drugs. The genes are TRBV20-1 and TRBJ2-5; possibly TRBD2 for D (5 bases). The DNA of the CDR3 is TGCAGTGCTAGAGATAACCTAGCACAAGAGACCCAGTACTTC. Translated: CSARDNLAQETQYF.